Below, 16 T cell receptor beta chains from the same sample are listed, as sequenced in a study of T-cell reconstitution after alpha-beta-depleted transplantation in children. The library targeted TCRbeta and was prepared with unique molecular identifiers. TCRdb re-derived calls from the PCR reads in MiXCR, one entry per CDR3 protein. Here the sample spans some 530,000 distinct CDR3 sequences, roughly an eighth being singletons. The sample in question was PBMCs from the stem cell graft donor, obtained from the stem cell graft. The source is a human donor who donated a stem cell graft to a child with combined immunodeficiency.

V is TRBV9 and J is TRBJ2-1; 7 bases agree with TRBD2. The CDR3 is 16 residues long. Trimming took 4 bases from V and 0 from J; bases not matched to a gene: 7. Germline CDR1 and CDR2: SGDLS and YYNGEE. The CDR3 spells CASSPPGLSSYNEQFF. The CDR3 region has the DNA TGTGCCAGCAGCCCGCCGGGACTAAGCTCCTACAATGAGCAGTTCTTC.

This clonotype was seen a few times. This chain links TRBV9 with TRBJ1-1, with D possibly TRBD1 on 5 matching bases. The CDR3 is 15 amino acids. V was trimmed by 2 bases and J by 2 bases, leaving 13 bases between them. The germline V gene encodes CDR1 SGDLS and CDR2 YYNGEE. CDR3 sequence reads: CASSVGTKINTEAFF. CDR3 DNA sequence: TGTGCCAGCAGCGTGGGGACGAAAATAAACACTGAAGCTTTCTTT.

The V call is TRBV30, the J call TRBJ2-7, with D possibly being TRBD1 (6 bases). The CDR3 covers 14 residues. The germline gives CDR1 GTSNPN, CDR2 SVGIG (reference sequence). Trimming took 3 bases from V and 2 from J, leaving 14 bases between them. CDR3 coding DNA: TGTGCCTGGAGACAACCGGGACACCCCTACGAGCAGTACTTC. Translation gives CAWRQPGHPYEQYF.

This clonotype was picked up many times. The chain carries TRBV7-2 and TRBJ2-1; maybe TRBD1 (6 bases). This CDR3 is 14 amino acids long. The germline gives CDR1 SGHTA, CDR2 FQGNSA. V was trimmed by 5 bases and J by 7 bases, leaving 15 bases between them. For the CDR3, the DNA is TGTGCCAGCAGCCCTAGGGGGTATGGGAATGAGCAGTTCTTC. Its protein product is CASSPRGYGNEQFF.

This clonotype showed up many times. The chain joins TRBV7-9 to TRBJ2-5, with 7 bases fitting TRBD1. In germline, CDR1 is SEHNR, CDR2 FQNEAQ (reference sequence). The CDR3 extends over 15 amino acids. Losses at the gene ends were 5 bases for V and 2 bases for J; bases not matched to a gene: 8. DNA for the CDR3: TGTGCCAGCAGCCACCCCGGGACAGAACAAGAGACCCAGTACTTC. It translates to CASSHPGTEQETQYF.

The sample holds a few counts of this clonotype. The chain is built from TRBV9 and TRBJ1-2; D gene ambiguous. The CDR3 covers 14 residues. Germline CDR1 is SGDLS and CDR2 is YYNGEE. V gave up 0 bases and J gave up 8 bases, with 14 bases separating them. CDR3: CASSVEGIAAGYTF. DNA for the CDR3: TGTGCCAGCAGCGTAGAAGGGATTGCTGCAGGCTACACCTTC.

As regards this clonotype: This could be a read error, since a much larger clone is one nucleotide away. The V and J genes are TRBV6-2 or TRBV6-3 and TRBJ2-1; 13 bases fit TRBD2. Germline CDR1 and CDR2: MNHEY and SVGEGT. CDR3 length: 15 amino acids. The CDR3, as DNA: TGTGCCAGCAGTACTAGCGGGAGGGCCTACAATAAGCAGTTCTTC. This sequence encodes CASSTSGRAYNKQFF.

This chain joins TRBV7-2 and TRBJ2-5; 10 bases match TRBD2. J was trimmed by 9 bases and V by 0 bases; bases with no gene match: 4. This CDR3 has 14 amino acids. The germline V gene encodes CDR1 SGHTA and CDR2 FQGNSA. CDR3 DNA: TGTGCCAGCAGCTTAGCTAGCGGGGGGCACCCCCAGTACTTC. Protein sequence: CASSLASGGHPQYF.

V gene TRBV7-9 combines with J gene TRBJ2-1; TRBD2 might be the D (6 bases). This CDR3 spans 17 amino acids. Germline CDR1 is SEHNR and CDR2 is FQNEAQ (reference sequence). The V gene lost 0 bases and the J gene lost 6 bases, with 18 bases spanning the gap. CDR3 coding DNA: TGTGCCAGCAGCTTAGCGAAATGGACGGGGGTAGGCAATGAGCAGTTCTTC. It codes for CASSLAKWTGVGNEQFF.

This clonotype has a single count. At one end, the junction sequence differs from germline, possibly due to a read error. The DNA of the CDR3 is TGTGCCATCAGCCCCGAGGGACTAGCCGAGAGGTTCTTC. Translating gives CAISPEGLAERFF. V gene TRBV5-6 combines with J gene TRBJ2-1; 9 bases are shared with TRBD2. The CDR3 extends over 13 amino acids. Germline V gene data show CDR1 as SGHDT and CDR2 as YYEEEE.

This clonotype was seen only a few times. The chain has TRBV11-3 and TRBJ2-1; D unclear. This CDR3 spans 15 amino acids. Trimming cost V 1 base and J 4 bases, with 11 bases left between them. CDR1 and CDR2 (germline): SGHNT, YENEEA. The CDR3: CASSLGLDGYNEQFF. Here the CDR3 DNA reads TGTGCCAGCAGCTTAGGGCTGGACGGGTACAATGAGCAGTTCTTC.

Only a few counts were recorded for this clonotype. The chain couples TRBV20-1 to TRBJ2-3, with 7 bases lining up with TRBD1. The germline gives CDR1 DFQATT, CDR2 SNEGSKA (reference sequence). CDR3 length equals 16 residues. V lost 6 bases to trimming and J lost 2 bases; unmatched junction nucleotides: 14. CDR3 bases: TGCAGTGCCCGGCTTTCACAGGGGATACACACAGATACGCAGTATTTT. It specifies CSARLSQGIHTDTQYF.

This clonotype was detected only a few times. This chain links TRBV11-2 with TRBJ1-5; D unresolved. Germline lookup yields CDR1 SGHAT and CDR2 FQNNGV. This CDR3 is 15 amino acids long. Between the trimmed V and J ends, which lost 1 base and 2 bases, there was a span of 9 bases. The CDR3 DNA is TGTGCCAGCAGCTTAGGCCTGATGGGCAATCAGCCCCAGCATTTT. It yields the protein CASSLGLMGNQPQHF. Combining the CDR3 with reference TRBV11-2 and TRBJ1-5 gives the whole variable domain EAGVAQSPRYKIIEKRQSVAFWCNPISGHATLYWYQQILGQGPKLLIQFQNNGVVDDSQLPKDRFSAERLKGVDSTLKIQPAKLEDSAVYLCASSLGLMGNQPQHFGDGTRLSIL.

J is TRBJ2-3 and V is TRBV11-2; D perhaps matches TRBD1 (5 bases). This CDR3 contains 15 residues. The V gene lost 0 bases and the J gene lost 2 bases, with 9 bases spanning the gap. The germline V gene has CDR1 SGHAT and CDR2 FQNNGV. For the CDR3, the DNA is TGTGCCAGCAGCTTAGATGCAGGGCACACAGATACGCAGTATTTT. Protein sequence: CASSLDAGHTDTQYF.

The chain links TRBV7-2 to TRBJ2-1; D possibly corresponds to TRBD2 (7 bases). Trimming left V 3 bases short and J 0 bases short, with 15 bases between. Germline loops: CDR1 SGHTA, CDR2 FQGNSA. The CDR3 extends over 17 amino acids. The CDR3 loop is CASSLRGGLYSYNEQFF. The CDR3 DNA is TGTGCCAGCAGCTTGAGGGGGGGGCTATACTCCTACAATGAGCAGTTCTTC.

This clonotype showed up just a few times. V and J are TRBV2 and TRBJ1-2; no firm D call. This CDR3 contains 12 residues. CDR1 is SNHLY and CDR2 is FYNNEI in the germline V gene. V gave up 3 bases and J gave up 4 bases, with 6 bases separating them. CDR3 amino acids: CASSDGSYGYTF. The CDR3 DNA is TGTGCCAGCAGTGATGGGAGCTATGGCTACACCTTC.